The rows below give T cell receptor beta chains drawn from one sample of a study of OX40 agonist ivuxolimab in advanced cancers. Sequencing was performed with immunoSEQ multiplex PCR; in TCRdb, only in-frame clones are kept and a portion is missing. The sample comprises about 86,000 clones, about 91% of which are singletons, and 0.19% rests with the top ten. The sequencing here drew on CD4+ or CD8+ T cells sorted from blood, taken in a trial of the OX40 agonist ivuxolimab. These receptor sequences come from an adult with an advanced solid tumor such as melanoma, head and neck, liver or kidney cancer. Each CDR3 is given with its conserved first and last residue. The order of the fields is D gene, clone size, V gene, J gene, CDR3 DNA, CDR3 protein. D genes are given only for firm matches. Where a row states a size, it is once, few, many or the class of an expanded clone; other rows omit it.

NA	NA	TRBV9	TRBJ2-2	TGTGCCAGCAGCGCACACGCCTACACCGGGGAGCTGTTTTTT	CASSAHAYTGELFF
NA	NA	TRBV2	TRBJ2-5	TGTGCCAGCAAATACCAAGAGACCCAGTACTTC	CASKYQETQYF
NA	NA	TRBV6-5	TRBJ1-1	TGTGCCAGCAGGGGACCCGATTGGACTGAAGCTTTCTTT	CASRGPDWTEAFF
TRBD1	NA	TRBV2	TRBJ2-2	TGTGCCAGCAGGAGACAGGGGCGCGCCGGGGAGCTGTTTTTT	CASRRQGRAGELFF
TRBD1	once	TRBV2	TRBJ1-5	TGTGCCAGCAAGACAGGGGGGCAGCCCCAGCATTTT	CASKTGGQPQHF
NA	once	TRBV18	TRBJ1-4	TGTGCCAGCTCATCAGTTGGGGGGAGGACTGAAAAACTGTTTTTT	CASSSVGGRTEKLFF
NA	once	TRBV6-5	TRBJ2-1	TGTGCCAGCAGTTACTCCCGGGGGCAGAGTGAGCAGTTCTTC	CASSYSRGQSEQFF
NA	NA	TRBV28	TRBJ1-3	TGTGCCAGCAGTTTTTTAGGGAGCGGAAACACCATATATTTT	CASSFLGSGNTIYF
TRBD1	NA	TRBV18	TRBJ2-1	TGTGCCAGCTCACTTCTACAGGGGGGTAGTGACAATGAGCAGTTCTTC	CASSLLQGGSDNEQFF
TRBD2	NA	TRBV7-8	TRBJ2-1	TGTGCCAGCAGCTTAGAAGCCGGACCGGGGACTAAACATGAGCAGTTCTTC	CASSLEAGPGTKHEQFF
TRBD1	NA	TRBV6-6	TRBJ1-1	TGTGCCAGCAGTTCCAGCTCCGGGACAGGAAACACTGAAGCTTTCTTT	CASSSSSGTGNTEAFF
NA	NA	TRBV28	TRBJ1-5	TGTGCCAGCACCCTTCAGGTGAATCAGCCCCAGCATTTT	CASTLQVNQPQHF
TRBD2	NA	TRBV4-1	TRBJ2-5	TGCGCCAGCAGCCAAGATACGGGGGGGATACAAGAGACCCAGTACTTC	CASSQDTGGIQETQYF
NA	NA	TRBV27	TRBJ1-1	TGTGCCAGCAGTCCCCGAAGTGGGCTAAACACTGAAGCTTTCTTT	CASSPRSGLNTEAFF
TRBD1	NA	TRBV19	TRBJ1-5	TGTGCCACTAATAGTGTAGGGACAGGGAATGATCAGCCCCAGCATTTT	CATNSVGTGNDQPQHF
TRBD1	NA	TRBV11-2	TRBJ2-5	TGTGCCAGCAGACGTTCCCCGGGACAGGGAAACCAAGAGACCCAGTACTTC	CASRRSPGQGNQETQYF
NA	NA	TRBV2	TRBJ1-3	TGTGCCAGCAGTGAAGAAACAGGGGGAAACACCATATATTTT	CASSEETGGNTIYF
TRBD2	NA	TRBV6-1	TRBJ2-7	TGTGCCAGCAGTTCCAGGACTAGCGGGACGTCCGAGCAGTACTTC	CASSSRTSGTSEQYF
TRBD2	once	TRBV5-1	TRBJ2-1	TGCGCCAGCAGCTTGGCCCCCCTAGCGGGTTACAATGAGCAGTTCTTC	CASSLAPLAGYNEQFF
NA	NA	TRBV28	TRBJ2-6	TGTGCCAGCAGGAGGGACTTAAACGTCCTGACTTTC	CASRRDLNVLTF